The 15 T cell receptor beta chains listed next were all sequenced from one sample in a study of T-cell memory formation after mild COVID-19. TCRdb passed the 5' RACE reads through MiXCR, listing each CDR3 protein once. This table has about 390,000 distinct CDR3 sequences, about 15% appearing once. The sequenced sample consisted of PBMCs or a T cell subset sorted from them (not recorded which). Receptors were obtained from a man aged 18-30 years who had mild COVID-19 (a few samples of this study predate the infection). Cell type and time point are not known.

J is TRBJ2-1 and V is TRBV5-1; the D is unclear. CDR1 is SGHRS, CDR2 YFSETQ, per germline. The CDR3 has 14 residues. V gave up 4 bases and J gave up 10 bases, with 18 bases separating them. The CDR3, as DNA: TGCGCCAGCAGCAGCAAACCCGACCGTACCGAGCAGTTCTTC. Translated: CASSSKPDRTEQFF.

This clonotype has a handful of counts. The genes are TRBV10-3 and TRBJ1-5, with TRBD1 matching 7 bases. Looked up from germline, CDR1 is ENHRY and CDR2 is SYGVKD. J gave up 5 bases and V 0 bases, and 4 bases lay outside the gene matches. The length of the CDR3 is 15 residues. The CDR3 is CAISESSDRDQPQHF. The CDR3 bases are TGTGCCATCAGTGAGTCGTCTGACAGGGATCAGCCCCAGCATTTT.

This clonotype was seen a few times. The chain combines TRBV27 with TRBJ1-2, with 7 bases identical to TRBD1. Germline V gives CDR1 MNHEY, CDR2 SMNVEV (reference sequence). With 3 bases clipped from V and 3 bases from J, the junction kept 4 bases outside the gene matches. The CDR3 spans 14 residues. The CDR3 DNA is TGTGCCAGCAGTTTGGGCAGGGGGGACTATGGCTACACCTTC. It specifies CASSLGRGDYGYTF.

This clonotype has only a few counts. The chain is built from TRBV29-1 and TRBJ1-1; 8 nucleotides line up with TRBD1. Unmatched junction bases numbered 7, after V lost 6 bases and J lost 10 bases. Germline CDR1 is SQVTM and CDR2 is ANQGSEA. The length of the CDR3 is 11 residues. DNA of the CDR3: TGCAGCGTGGAGGAGACAGGGGTAGCTTTCTTT. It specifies CSVEETGVAFF.

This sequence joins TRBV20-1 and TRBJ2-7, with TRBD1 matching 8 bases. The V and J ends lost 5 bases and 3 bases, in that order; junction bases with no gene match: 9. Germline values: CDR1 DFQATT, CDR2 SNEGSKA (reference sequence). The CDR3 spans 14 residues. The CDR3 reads CSAGPGTGVYEQYF. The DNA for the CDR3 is TGCAGTGCTGGGCCCGGGACAGGTGTCTACGAGCAGTACTTC.

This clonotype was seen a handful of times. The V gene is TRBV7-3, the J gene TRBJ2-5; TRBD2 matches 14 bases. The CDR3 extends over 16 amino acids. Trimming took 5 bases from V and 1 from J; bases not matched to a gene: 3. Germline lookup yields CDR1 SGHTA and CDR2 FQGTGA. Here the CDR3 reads CASSAGLAGAQETQYF. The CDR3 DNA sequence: TGTGCCAGCAGCGCGGGACTAGCGGGGGCCCAAGAGACCCAGTACTTC.

CDR3 region: CATSETGRAGDTQYF. In DNA, the CDR3 is TGTGCCACCAGTGAGACGGGACGCGCAGGGGATACGCAGTATTTT. The rearrangement joins TRBV24-1 to TRBJ2-3, with D perhaps matching TRBD1 or TRBD2 (5 bases each). Looked up from germline, CDR1 is KGHDR and CDR2 is SFDVKD. There are 15 residues in the CDR3. Trimming shortened V by 4 bases and J by 6 bases, and 16 bases separated the two germline ends.

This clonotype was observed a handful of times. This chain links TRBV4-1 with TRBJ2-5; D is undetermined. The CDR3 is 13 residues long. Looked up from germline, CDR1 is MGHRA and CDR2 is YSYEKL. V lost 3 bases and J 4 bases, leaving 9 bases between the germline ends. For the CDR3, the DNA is TGCGCCAGCAGCCAGGGGTGGGGAGAGACCCAGTACTTC. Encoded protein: CASSQGWGETQYF.

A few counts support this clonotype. DNA for the CDR3: TGCAGCGTACGATCGGGGCAGGGTGGCAACGAGCAGTACTTC. It translates to CSVRSGQGGNEQYF. The chain uses TRBV29-1 and TRBJ2-7, with D perhaps matching TRBD1 or TRBD2 (5 bases each). The germline V and J ends were trimmed by 6 bases and 5 bases, with 20 bases remaining between them. Germline CDR1 reads SQVTM; CDR2 reads ANQGSEA. This CDR3 comprises 14 residues.

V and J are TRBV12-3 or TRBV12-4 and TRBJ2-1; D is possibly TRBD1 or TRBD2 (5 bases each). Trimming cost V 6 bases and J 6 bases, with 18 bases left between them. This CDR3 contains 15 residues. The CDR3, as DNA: TGTGCCAGCAGCCTGGGGGACGGGCGCCGCAATGAGCAGTTCTTC. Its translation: CASSLGDGRRNEQFF.

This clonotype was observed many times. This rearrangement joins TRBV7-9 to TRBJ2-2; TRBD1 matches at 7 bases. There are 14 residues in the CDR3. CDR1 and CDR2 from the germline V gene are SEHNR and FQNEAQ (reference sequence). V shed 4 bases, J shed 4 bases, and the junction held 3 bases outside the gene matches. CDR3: CASSSRQGTGELFF. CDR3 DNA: TGTGCCAGCAGCTCCAGACAGGGCACCGGGGAGCTGTTTTTT.

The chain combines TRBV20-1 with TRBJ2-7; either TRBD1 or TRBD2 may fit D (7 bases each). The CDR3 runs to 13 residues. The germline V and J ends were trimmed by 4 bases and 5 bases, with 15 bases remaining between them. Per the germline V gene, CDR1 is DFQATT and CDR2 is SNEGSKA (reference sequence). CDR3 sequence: CSATQGGANEQYF. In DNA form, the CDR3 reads TGCAGTGCTACCCAGGGGGGGGCGAACGAGCAGTACTTC.

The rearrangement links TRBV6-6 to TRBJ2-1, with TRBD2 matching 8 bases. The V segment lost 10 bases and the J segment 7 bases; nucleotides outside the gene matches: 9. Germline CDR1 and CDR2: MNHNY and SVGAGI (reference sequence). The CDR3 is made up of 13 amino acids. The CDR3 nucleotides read TGTGCCACCCGGTGGACGGGAGGGAATGAGCAGTTCTTC. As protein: CATRWTGGNEQFF.

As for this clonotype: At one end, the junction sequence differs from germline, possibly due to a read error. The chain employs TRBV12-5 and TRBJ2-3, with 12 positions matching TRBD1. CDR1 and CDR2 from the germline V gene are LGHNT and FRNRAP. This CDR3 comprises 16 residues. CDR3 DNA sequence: TGTGCTAGTGGCTTGGGGGGACAGGGGGCAGGAGATACGCAGTATTTT. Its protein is CASGLGGQGAGDTQYF.

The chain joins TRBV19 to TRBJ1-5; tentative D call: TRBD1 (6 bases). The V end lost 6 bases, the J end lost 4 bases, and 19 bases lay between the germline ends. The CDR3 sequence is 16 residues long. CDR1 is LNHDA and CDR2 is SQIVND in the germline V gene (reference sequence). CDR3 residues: CASRNSWQGPNQPQHF. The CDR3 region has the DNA TGTGCCAGTAGGAATAGTTGGCAGGGGCCAAATCAGCCCCAGCATTTT.